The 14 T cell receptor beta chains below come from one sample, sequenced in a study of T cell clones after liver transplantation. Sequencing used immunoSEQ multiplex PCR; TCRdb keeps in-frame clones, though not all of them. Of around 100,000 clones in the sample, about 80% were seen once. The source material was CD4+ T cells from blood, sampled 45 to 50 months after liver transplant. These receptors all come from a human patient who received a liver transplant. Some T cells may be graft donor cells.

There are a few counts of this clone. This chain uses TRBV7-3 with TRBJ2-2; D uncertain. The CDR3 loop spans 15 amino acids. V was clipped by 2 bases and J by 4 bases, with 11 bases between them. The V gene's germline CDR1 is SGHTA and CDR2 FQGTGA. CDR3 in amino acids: CASSLDEGLTGELFF. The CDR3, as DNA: TGTGCCAGCAGCTTAGACGAAGGGCTCACCGGGGAGCTGTTTTTT.

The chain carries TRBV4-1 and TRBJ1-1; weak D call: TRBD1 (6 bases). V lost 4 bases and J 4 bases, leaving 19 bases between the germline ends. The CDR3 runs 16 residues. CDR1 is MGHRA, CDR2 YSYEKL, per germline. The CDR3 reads CASSRSTEGESTEAFF. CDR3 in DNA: TGCGCCAGCAGCCGCTCTACTGAGGGGGAGAGCACTGAAGCTTTCTTT.

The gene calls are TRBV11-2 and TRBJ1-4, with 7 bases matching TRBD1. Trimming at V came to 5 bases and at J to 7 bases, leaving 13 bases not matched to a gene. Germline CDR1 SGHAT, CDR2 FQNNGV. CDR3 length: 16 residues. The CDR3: CASSLSLGTVGEKLFF. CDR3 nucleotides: TGTGCCAGCAGCCTCAGCTTGGGGACAGTAGGTGAAAAACTGTTTTTT.

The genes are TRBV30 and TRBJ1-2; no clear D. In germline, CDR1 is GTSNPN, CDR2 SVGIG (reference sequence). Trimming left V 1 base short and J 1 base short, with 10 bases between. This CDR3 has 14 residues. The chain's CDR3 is CAWSAGGNNYGYTF. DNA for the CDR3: TGTGCCTGGAGTGCTGGAGGTAATAACTATGGCTACACCTTC. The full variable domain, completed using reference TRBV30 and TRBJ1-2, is SQTIHQWPATLVQPVGSPLSLECTVEGTSNPNLYWYRQAAGRGLQLLFYSVGIGQISSEVPQNLSASRPQDRQFILSSKKLLLSDSGFYLCAWSAGGNNYGYTFGSGTRLTVV.

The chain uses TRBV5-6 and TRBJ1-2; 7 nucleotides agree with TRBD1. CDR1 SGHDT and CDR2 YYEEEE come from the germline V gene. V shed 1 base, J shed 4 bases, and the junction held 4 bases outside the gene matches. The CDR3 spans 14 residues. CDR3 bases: TGTGCCAGCAGCTTGATGACAGGGAGCTATGGCTACACCTTC. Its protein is CASSLMTGSYGYTF.

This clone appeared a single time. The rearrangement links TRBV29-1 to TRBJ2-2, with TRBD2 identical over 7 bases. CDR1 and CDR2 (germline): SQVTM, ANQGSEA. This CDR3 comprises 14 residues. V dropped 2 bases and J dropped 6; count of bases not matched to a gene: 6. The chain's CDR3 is CSVEKRETAGELFF. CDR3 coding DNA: TGCAGCGTTGAAAAGCGGGAAACCGCCGGGGAGCTGTTTTTT.

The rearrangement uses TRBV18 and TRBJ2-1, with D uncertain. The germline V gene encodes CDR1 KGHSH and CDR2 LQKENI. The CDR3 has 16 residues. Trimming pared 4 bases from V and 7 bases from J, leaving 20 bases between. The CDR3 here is CASSRNFELVNNEQFF. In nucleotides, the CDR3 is TGTGCCAGCTCACGGAATTTCGAATTGGTGAATAATGAGCAGTTCTTC.

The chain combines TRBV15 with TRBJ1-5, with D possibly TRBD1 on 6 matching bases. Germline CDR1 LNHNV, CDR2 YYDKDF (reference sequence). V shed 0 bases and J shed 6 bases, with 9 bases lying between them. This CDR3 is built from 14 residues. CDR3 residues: CATSRDSGAQPQHF. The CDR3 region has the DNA TGTGCCACCAGCAGAGATTCGGGGGCTCAGCCCCAGCATTTT.

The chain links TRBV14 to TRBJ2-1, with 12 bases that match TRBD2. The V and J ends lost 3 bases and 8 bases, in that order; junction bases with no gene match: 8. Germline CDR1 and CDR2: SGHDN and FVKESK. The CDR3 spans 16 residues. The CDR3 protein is CASSHLAGGPVYEQFF. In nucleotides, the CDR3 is TGTGCCAGCAGCCATCTAGCGGGAGGGCCAGTGTATGAGCAGTTCTTC.

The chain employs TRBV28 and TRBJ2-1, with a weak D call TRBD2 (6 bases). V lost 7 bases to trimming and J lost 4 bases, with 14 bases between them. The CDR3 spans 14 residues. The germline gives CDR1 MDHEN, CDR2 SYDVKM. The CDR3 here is CASNAGTSYNEQFF. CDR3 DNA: TGTGCCAGCAACGCCGGGACTTCGTACAATGAGCAGTTCTTC.

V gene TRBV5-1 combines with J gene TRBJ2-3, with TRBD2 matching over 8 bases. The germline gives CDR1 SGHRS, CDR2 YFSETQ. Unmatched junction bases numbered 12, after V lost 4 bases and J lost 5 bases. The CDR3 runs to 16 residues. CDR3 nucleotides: TGCGCCAGCAGCGAGCCGCGGGGGGCAGTCGGAGATACGCAGTATTTT. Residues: CASSEPRGAVGDTQYF.

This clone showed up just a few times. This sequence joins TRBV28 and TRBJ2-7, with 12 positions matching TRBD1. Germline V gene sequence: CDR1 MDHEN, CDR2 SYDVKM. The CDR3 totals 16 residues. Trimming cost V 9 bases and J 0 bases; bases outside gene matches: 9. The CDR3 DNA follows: TGTGCCAGTACCCGGGACAGGGGGCAGGTCTCCTACGAGCAGTACTTC. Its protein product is CASTRDRGQVSYEQYF.

The CDR3 here is CASSVVSGPYNEQFF. CDR3 sequence (DNA): TGTGCCAGCAGCGTAGTTAGCGGCCCCTACAATGAGCAGTTCTTC. This sequence joins TRBV9 and TRBJ2-1; perhaps TRBD2 as D (6 bases). The CDR3 contains 15 residues. Trimming stripped 0 bases from V and 2 bases from J, with 9 bases between. Germline CDR1 reads SGDLS; CDR2 reads YYNGEE.

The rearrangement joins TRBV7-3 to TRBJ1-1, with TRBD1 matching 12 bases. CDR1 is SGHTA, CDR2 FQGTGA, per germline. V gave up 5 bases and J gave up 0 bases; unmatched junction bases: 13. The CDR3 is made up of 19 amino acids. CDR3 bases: TGTGCCAGCAGCGCCGCTTCCGGGACAGGGGGCTTCTTGAACACTGAAGCTTTCTTT. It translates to CASSAASGTGGFLNTEAFF.